These 24 T cell receptor beta chains share one sample of origin, sequenced in a study of control samples from healthy donors and cancer patients. The method was immunoSEQ multiplex PCR; TCRdb's version includes in-frame clones alone and lacks a portion of them. The profile shows 120,000 or so clones, about 89% of them singletons. Sequencing used blood. These receptors all stem from a man aged 50 to 59 in good health.

The chain joins TRBV2 to TRBJ1-4; D is perhaps TRBD1 (6 bases). From germline, CDR1 is SNHLY and CDR2 FYNNEI. The CDR3 is made up of 13 amino acids. V was clipped by 7 bases and J by 8 bases, with 14 bases between them. This CDR3 reads CASTGQGREKLFF. The CDR3 DNA reads as TGTGCCAGCACGGGGCAGGGGAGGGAAAAACTGTTTTTT. Full variable domain (outside the CDR3, taken from reference TRBV2 and TRBJ1-4): EPEVTQTPSHQVTQMGQEVILRCVPISNHLYFYWYRQILGQKVEFLVSFYNNEISEKSEIFDDQFSVERPDGSNFTLKIRSTKLEDSAMYFCASTGQGREKLFFGSGTQLSVL.

The table lists this clone with a count of one. V usage is TRBV7-7 and J usage is TRBJ1-1; D unclear. Germline assignment: CDR1 SSHAT and CDR2 FNYEAQ (reference sequence). This CDR3 region has 13 residues. Trimming cost V 4 bases and J 2 bases, with 8 bases left between them. The CDR3 DNA reads TGTGCCAGCAGCTACCGGGTCAACACTGAAGCTTTCTTT. Its protein is CASSYRVNTEAFF.

The chain joins TRBV11-3 to TRBJ2-5, with 11 bases fitting TRBD1. Germline CDR1 reads SGHNT; CDR2 reads YENEEA. The CDR3 totals 14 residues. The J segment lost 5 bases and the V segment lost 5 bases, leaving 4 bases of the junction unmatched. The CDR3 DNA reads as TGTGCCAGCAGCCGGGACAGGGGGATGGAGACCCAGTACTTC. Translating gives CASSRDRGMETQYF.

A remark on this clone: This sample includes further DNA sequences coding for the same CDR3. The chain is built from TRBV19 and TRBJ2-7; 7 bases align to TRBD2. The CDR3 runs to 14 residues. The V gene end was trimmed by 2 bases and the J gene end by 1 base; junction bases not matched to a gene: 2. Germline loops: CDR1 LNHDA, CDR2 SQIVND (reference sequence). This CDR3 is CASSITGGSYEQYF. In DNA form, the CDR3 reads TGTGCCAGTAGTATAACGGGGGGTTCCTACGAGCAGTACTTC.

This clone occurred a few times. The chain is built from TRBV12-5 and TRBJ1-5; D gene unclear. Germline V gives CDR1 LGHNT, CDR2 FRNRAP. This CDR3 has 14 amino acids. Trimming took 7 bases from V and 2 from J, leaving 12 bases between them. As DNA, the CDR3 is TGTGCTAGTGCTGTGGGTCTAGGCAATCAGCCCCAGCATTTT. Its translation: CASAVGLGNQPQHF.

J is TRBJ2-1 and V is TRBV9; D not resolved. The V gene's germline CDR1 is SGDLS and CDR2 YYNGEE. Between the trimmed V and J ends, which lost 4 bases and 3 bases, there was a span of 11 bases. The CDR3 loop spans 14 amino acids. The CDR3 nucleotides read TGTGCCAGCAGCCCCTTAGGTCGCTACAATGAGCAGTTCTTC. Translated: CASSPLGRYNEQFF. Complete variable domain (other parts from reference TRBV9 and TRBJ2-1): DSGVTQTPKHLITATGQRVTLRCSPRSGDLSVYWYQQSLDQGLQFLIQYYNGEERAKGNILERFSAQQFPDLHSELNLSSLELGDSALYFCASSPLGRYNEQFFGPGTRLTVL.

The CDR3 sequence is CSVQDRVYEQYF. In DNA, the CDR3 is TGCAGCGTTCAGGACAGGGTTTACGAGCAGTACTTC. This rearrangement joins TRBV29-1 to TRBJ2-7, with 8 bases aligning to TRBD1. This CDR3 has 12 residues. With 5 bases clipped from V and 4 bases from J, the junction kept 4 bases outside the gene matches. Per germline, CDR1 SQVTM and CDR2 ANQGSEA.

The chain combines TRBV6-5 with TRBJ2-3, with D possibly matching TRBD1 (6 bases). Germline-derived CDR1 and CDR2 are MNHEY and SVGAGI. V lost 5 bases and J lost 2, with 14 bases in between. The CDR3 loop spans 15 amino acids. DNA for the CDR3: TGTGCCAGCAGTAGACCCGGGACATTCACAGATACGCAGTATTTT. It specifies CASSRPGTFTDTQYF.

V usage is TRBV5-6 and J usage is TRBJ1-6, with TRBD1 identical over 9 bases. The germline gives CDR1 SGHDT, CDR2 YYEEEE. CDR3 length: 16 amino acids. The trim removed 4 bases at V and 10 bases at J, leaving 12 bases unmatched. The DNA for the CDR3 is TGTGCCAGCAGCCGGATGGCTGGGACAGGGACCTCACCCCTCCACTTT. It is translated as CASSRMAGTGTSPLHF.

As to this clone: Other DNA sequences in the sample encode the same CDR3. The chain employs TRBV9 and TRBJ2-3, with unresolved D. The CDR3 consists of 14 residues. In germline, CDR1 is SGDLS, CDR2 YYNGEE. Trimming removed 0 bases from V and 3 bases from J, with 8 bases in between. The chain's CDR3 is CASSVVALTDTQYF. DNA of the CDR3: TGTGCCAGCAGCGTAGTTGCCCTTACAGATACGCAGTATTTT. Looking up the rest from reference TRBV9 and TRBJ2-3 gives the full variable domain: DSGVTQTPKHLITATGQRVTLRCSPRSGDLSVYWYQQSLDQGLQFLIQYYNGEERAKGNILERFSAQQFPDLHSELNLSSLELGDSALYFCASSVVALTDTQYFGPGTRLTVL.

V and J are TRBV10-3 and TRBJ2-3; tentatively, D is TRBD2 (6 bases). The V end was cut by 0 bases, the J end by 4 bases, with 8 bases between. CDR1 ENHRY and CDR2 SYGVKD come from the germline V gene. This CDR3 is built from 14 residues. The CDR3 nucleotides are TGTGCCATCAGTGAGTCGGAGGGAGCAGATACGCAGTATTTT. Translated, it gives CAISESEGADTQYF.

The chain joins TRBV5-1 to TRBJ2-3; 8 bases line up with TRBD2. Germline CDR1 SGHRS, CDR2 YFSETQ. V was pared by 3 bases and J by 2 bases, with 5 bases of the junction left unmatched. CDR3 length: 15 amino acids. CDR3 loop: CASSSGLAITDTQYF. The CDR3 bases are TGCGCCAGCAGCTCTGGACTAGCTATCACAGATACGCAGTATTTT.

The J gene is TRBJ2-5, the V gene TRBV5-1; TRBD2 aligns across 8 bases. CDR3 length equals 14 residues. Losses at the gene ends were 7 bases for V and 2 bases for J; bases not matched to a gene: 7. CDR1 is SGHRS and CDR2 is YFSETQ in the germline V gene. The CDR3 nucleotides read TGCGCCAGCGGATGGGCGGGGGGACAAGAGACCCAGTACTTC. Protein sequence: CASGWAGGQETQYF.

V usage is TRBV2 and J usage is TRBJ2-6; D remains unclear. The CDR3 is 15 amino acids. The V end was cut by 4 bases, the J end by 0 bases, with 7 bases between. Germline V gene lookup returns CDR1 SNHLY and CDR2 FYNNEI. The CDR3 loop reads CASSVLASGANVLTF. The CDR3 DNA reads as TGTGCCAGCAGTGTCTTAGCCTCTGGGGCCAACGTCCTGACTTTC. The full variable domain, completed using reference TRBV2 and TRBJ2-6, is EPEVTQTPSHQVTQMGQEVILRCVPISNHLYFYWYRQILGQKVEFLVSFYNNEISEKSEIFDDQFSVERPDGSNFTLKIRSTKLEDSAMYFCASSVLASGANVLTFGAGSRLTVL.

This chain joins TRBV5-5 and TRBJ2-3; D call uncertain. The V and J ends lost 2 bases and 3 bases respectively, with 13 bases between them. Germline CDR1 reads SGHKS; CDR2 reads YYEKEE (reference sequence). The CDR3 loop spans 15 amino acids. This CDR3 reads CASSLQRMATDTQYF. CDR3 DNA sequence: TGTGCCAGCAGCTTACAAAGGATGGCAACAGATACGCAGTATTTT. The complete variable domain, with remaining parts taken from reference TRBV5-5 and TRBJ2-3, reads DAGVTQSPTHLIKTRGQQVTLRCSPISGHKSVSWYQQVLGQGPQFIFQYYEKEERGRGNFPDRFSARQFPNYSSELNVNALLLGDSALYLCASSLQRMATDTQYFGPGTRLTVL.

This chain joins TRBV7-9 and TRBJ2-1; 8 bases align to TRBD2. J was trimmed by 4 bases and V by 5 bases; bases with no gene match: 10. The V gene's germline CDR1 is SEHNR and CDR2 FQNEAQ (reference sequence). The length of the CDR3 is 16 residues. CDR3 protein: CASSPAAGGLYNEQFF. CDR3 DNA: TGTGCCAGCAGCCCCGCGGCGGGGGGCTTGTACAATGAGCAGTTCTTC.

This chain joins TRBV18 and TRBJ2-2; D not resolved. The CDR3 spans 15 residues. Germline V gives CDR1 KGHSH, CDR2 LQKENI. Trimming removed 1 base at V and 1 base at J, with 7 bases between. The CDR3: CASSPRRVNTGELFF. The CDR3 DNA sequence: TGTGCCAGCTCACCACGGAGAGTGAACACCGGGGAGCTGTTTTTT.

This clone has only a few counts. The CDR3, as DNA: TGTGCCAGCATTACGGACAGGGGAGGGACTGAAGCTTTCTTT. This encodes CASITDRGGTEAFF. The chain has TRBV2 and TRBJ1-1, with 9 bases lining up with TRBD1. V shed 7 bases and J 5 bases; nucleotides not matched to a gene: 8. CDR3 length: 14 amino acids. Germline lookup yields CDR1 SNHLY and CDR2 FYNNEI.

CDR3: CASSDRGYTF. In DNA, the CDR3 is TGTGCCAGTAGTGACAGGGGTTACACCTTC. The chain employs TRBV19 and TRBJ1-2, with 8 positions matching TRBD1. Germline values: CDR1 LNHDA, CDR2 SQIVND (reference sequence). The trim removed 5 bases at V and 11 bases at J, leaving 1 base unmatched. There are 10 residues in the CDR3.

The V call is TRBV3-1 (or the pseudogene TRBV3-2), the J call TRBJ2-7; 9 bases align to TRBD1. V trimming: 0 bases; J trimming: 4 bases; junction bases outside the gene matches: 4. There are 15 residues in the CDR3. Germline lookup yields CDR1 LGHDT and CDR2 YNNKEL (reference sequence). The CDR3 nucleotides are TGTGCCAGCAGCCAAGAACAGGGGGCAGGATACGAGCAGTACTTC. Amino acid sequence: CASSQEQGAGYEQYF.

The V gene is TRBV19, the J gene TRBJ1-5; D uncertain. Trimming cost V 3 bases and J 7 bases, with 13 bases left between them. Germline-derived CDR1 and CDR2 are LNHDA and SQIVND (reference sequence). This CDR3 spans 14 amino acids. CDR3 nucleotides: TGTGCCAGTAGTATTCAGGATTCGGGGCAGCCCCAGCATTTT. Encoded protein: CASSIQDSGQPQHF.

The chain combines TRBV4-2 with TRBJ1-2, with D possibly being TRBD1 (5 bases). The CDR3 has 16 amino acids. Germline CDR1 is LGHNA and CDR2 is YNFKEQ. Trimming took 0 bases from V and 0 from J, leaving 11 bases between them. The CDR3 nucleotides are TGTGCCAGCAGCCAAGACGAGGGGCTCTCTAACTATGGCTACACCTTC. Its protein is CASSQDEGLSNYGYTF.

The chain recombines TRBV9 with TRBJ2-6; no clear D gene. CDR3 size: 18 residues. Trimming shortened V by 0 bases and J by 0 bases, and 13 bases separated the two germline ends. Germline V gene data show CDR1 as SGDLS and CDR2 as YYNGEE. CDR3 bases: TGTGCCAGCAGCGTAGCCCCGTATGGAGACTCTGGGGCCAACGTCCTGACTTTC. It encodes CASSVAPYGDSGANVLTF.

The count of this clone is one. The gene calls are TRBV18 and TRBJ2-7, with D possibly called TRBD1 or TRBD2 (5 bases each). The CDR3 extends over 15 amino acids. Germline CDR1 and CDR2: KGHSH and LQKENI. The V end was cut by 2 bases, the J end by 6 bases, with 17 bases between. The CDR3 coding sequence is TGTGCCAGCTCACCAGGGGACGGCGGACCTCTCGAGCAGTACTTC. Protein sequence: CASSPGDGGPLEQYF. Based on the CDR3 plus reference TRBV18 and TRBJ2-7, the full variable domain is NAGVMQNPRHLVRRRGQEARLRCSPMKGHSHVYWYRQLPEEGLKFMVYLQKENIIDESGMPKERFSAEFPKEGPSILRIQQVVRGDSAAYFCASSPGDGGPLEQYFGPGTRLTVT.